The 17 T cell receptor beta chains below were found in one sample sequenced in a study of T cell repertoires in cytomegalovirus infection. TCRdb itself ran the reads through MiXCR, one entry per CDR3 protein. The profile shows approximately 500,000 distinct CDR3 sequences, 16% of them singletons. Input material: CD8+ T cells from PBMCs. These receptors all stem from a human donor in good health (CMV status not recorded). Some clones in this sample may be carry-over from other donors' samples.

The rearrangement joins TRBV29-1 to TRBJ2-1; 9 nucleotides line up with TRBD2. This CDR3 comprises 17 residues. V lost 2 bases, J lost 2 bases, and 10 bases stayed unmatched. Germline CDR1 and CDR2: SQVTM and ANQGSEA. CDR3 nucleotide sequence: TGCAGCGTTGAATATCGGTTCGGCGGGAGGGCCTACAATGAGCAGTTCTTC. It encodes CSVEYRFGGRAYNEQFF.

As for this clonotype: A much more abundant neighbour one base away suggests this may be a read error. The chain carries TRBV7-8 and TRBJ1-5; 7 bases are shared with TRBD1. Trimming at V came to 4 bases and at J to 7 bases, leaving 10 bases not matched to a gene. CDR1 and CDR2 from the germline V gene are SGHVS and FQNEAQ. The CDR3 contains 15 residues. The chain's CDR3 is CASSYHPDRDQPQHF. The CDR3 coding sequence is TGTGCCAGCAGCTACCACCCAGACAGGGACCAGCCCCAGCATTTT.

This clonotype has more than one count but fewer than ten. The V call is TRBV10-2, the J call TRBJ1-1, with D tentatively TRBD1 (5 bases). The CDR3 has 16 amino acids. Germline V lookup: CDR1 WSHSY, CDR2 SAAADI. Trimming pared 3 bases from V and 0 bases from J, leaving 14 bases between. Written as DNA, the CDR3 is TGCGCCAGCAGTGAAGGGAGTAAGGGGATGAACACTGAAGCTTTCTTT. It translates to CASSEGSKGMNTEAFF.

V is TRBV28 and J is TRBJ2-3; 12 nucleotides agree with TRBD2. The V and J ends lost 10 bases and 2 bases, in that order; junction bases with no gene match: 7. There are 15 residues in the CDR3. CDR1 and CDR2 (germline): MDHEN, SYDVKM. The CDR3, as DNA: TGTGCCACCACTAGCGGGAGGACGAACACAGATACGCAGTATTTT. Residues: CATTSGRTNTDTQYF.

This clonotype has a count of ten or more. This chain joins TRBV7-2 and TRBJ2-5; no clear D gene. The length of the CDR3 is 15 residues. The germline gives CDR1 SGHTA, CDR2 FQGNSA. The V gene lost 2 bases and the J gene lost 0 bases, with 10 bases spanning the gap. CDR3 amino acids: CASSLSSSYQETQYF. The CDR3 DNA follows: TGTGCCAGCAGCTTAAGTAGCAGCTACCAAGAGACCCAGTACTTC.

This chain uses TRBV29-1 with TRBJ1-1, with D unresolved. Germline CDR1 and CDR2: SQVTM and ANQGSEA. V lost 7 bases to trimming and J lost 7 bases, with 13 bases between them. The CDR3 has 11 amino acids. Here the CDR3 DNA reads TGCAGCGGACTATGGGCATTTGAAGCTTTCTTT. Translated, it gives CSGLWAFEAFF.

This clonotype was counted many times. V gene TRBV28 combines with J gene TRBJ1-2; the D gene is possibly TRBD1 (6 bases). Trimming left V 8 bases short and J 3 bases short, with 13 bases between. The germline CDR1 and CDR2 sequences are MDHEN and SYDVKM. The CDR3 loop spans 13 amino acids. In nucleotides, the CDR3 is TGTGCCAGCGGATACAGGGAGTACTATGGCTACACCTTC. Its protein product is CASGYREYYGYTF.

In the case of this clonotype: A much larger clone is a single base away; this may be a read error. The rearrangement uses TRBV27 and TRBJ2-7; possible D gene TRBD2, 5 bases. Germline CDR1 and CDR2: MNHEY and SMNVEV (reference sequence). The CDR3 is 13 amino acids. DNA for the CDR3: TGTGTCAGCACCCCTCCGGGGACCTACGAGCAGTACTTC. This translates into CVSTPPGTYEQYF.

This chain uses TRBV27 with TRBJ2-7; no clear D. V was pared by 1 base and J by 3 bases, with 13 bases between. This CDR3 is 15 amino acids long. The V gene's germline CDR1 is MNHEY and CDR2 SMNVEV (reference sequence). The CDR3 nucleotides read TGTGCCAGCAGTTTATTATTAACCTCTCTCTACGAGCAGTACTTC. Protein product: CASSLLLTSLYEQYF.

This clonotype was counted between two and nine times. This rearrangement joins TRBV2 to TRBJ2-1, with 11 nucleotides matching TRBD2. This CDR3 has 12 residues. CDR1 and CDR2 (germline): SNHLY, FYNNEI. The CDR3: CFTSGSLNEQFF. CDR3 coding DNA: TGTTTTACTAGCGGGAGTTTGAATGAGCAGTTCTTC. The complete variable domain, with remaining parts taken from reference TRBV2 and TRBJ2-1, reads EPEVTQTPSHQVTQMGQEVILRCVPISNHLYFYWYRQILGQKVEFLVSFYNNEISEKSEIFDDQFSVERPDGSNFTLKIRSTKLEDSAMYFCFTSGSLNEQFFGPGTRLTVL.

The CDR3 region is CAIRPPGHRNTEAFF. For the CDR3, the DNA is TGTGCCATCAGGCCACCGGGACACCGGAACACTGAAGCTTTCTTT. The V call is TRBV10-3, the J call TRBJ1-1; tentatively, D is TRBD1 (6 bases). Germline assignment: CDR1 ENHRY and CDR2 SYGVKD. V lost 6 bases and J lost 1, with 15 bases in between. The CDR3 is 15 residues long.

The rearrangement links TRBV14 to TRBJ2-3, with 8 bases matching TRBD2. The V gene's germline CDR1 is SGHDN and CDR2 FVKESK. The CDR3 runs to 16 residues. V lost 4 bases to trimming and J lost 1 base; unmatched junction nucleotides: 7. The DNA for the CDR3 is TGTGCCAGCAGCCGGATTTCGCGGGGGGGCACAGATACGCAGTATTTT. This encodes CASSRISRGGTDTQYF.

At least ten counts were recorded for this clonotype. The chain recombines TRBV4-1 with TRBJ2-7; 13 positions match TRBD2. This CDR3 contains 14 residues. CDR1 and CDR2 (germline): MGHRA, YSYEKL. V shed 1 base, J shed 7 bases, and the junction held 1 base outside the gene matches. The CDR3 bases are TGCGCCAGCAGCCAAGGGACTAGCGGGAGTGAGCAGTACTTC. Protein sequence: CASSQGTSGSEQYF.

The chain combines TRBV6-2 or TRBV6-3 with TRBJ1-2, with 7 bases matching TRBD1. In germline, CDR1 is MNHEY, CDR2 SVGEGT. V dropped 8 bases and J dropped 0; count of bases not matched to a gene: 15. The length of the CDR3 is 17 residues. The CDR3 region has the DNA TGTGCCAGCCGGGACAGCGGAACCACGAGAGCTAACTATGGCTACACCTTC. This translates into CASRDSGTTRANYGYTF.

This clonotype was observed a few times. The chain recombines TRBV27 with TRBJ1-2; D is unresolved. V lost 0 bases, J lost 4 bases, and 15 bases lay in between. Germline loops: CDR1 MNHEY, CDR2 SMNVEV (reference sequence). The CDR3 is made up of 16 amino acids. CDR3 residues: CASSLSIGIGSYGYTF. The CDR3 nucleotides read TGTGCCAGCAGTTTATCGATAGGGATTGGTAGCTATGGCTACACCTTC.

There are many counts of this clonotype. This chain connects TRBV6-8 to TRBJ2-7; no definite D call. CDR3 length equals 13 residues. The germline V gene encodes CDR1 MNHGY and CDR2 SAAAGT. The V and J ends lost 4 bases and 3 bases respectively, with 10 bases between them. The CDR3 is CASSSWDNYEQYF. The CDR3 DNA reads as TGTGCCAGCAGTTCCTGGGATAACTACGAGCAGTACTTC.

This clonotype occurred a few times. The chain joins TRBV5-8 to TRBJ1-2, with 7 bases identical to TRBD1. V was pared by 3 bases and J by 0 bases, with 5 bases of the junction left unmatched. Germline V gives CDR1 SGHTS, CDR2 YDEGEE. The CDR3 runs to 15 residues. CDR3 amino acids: CASSWQGDPNYGYTF. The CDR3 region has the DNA TGTGCCAGCAGCTGGCAGGGGGACCCTAACTATGGCTACACCTTC.